Below are 3 T cell receptor beta chains sequenced from a single sample in a study of shared clonotypes between healthy human individuals. The protocol was immunoSEQ multiplex PCR, while the TCRdb copy is restricted to in-frame clones and leaves out a portion. The top ten clones hold 1.5% of a sample with 980,000 or so clones, 70% to 85% of them seen once. Sequenced sample: memory CD4+ T cells sorted from blood. The subset denotes: CD45RA-negative fraction. The receptors were gathered from a man younger than 30 in good health.

The rearrangement uses TRBV29-1 and TRBJ2-2; 11 bases align to TRBD2. The ends lost 6 bases at V and 6 bases at J; junction bases unmatched: 6. The CDR3 length is 14 residues. In germline, CDR1 is SQVTM, CDR2 ANQGSEA. The CDR3 DNA reads TGCAGCGTCGCCGGGACTAGCGGCTCCGGGGAGCTGTTTTTT. Its translation: CSVAGTSGSGELFF.

This clone was found once. The chain combines TRBV19 with TRBJ2-5; possible D gene TRBD2, 6 bases. Germline V CDR1 and CDR2: LNHDA, SQIVND (reference sequence). The CDR3 contains 13 residues. Trimming removed 4 bases from V and 5 bases from J, with 11 bases in between. CDR3 coding DNA: TGTGCCAGTAGTACGGTGGAGGGGGAGACCCAGTACTTC. Encoded protein: CASSTVEGETQYF.

The chain has TRBV2 and TRBJ2-7; D gene ambiguous. CDR1 is SNHLY, CDR2 FYNNEI, per germline. The CDR3 length is 11 residues. Trimming left V 7 bases short and J 3 bases short, with 7 bases between. The CDR3 sequence is CASINRYEQYF. DNA for the CDR3: TGTGCCAGCATCAATCGCTACGAGCAGTACTTC.